Shown below are 28 T cell receptor beta chains from a single sample sequenced in a study of T-cell reconstitution after alpha-beta-depleted transplantation in children. This sample's TCRbeta library carried unique molecular identifier barcodes. TCRdb itself ran the PCR reads through MiXCR, one entry per CDR3 protein. Of about 250,000 distinct CDR3 sequences in the sample, roughly 25% were seen once. The sample consisted of PBMCs, mostly from graft donor cells, taken 360 days after TCRalphabeta/CD19-depleted stem cell transplant. The receptors stem from a female patient aged 2-10 years who had a stem cell transplant for congenital amegakaryocytic thrombocytopenia, so the T cells may come from the graft donor.

Only a few counts were recorded for this clonotype. The chain combines TRBV6-5 with TRBJ1-2; D unresolved. The CDR3 covers 13 residues. Trimming took off 7 bases at V and 5 bases at J, with 14 bases between the two ends. Germline assignment: CDR1 MNHEY and CDR2 SVGAGI. The CDR3 sequence is CASIGETGYGYTF. The CDR3 DNA reads as TGTGCCAGCATCGGGGAAACGGGATATGGCTACACCTTC.

The J gene is TRBJ2-7, the V gene TRBV20-1; D is unresolved. This CDR3 is 12 amino acids long. Germline assignment: CDR1 DFQATT and CDR2 SNEGSKA (reference sequence). Trimming removed 3 bases from V and 3 bases from J, with 9 bases in between. The CDR3 nucleotides are TGCAGTGCTAGCTTCCTAGGCTACGAGCAGTACTTC. This sequence encodes CSASFLGYEQYF.

This CDR3 is CASSPIQGRTYEQYF. The CDR3 DNA reads as TGTGCCAGCAGTCCGATACAGGGAAGGACGTACGAGCAGTACTTC. The chain couples TRBV6-1 to TRBJ2-7, with D maybe TRBD1 (6 bases). Germline CDR1 MNHNS, CDR2 SASEGT. The CDR3 has 15 amino acids. V lost 5 bases and J 4 bases, leaving 18 bases between the germline ends.

The rearrangement uses TRBV28 and TRBJ1-5; 10 nucleotides match TRBD1. Per the germline V gene, CDR1 is MDHEN and CDR2 is SYDVKM. V was clipped by 0 bases and J by 7 bases; unmatched bases: 3. The CDR3 is 15 residues long. The CDR3 nucleotides are TGTGCCAGCAGTTTATGGGACAGGGGGAACCAGCCCCAGCATTTT. Encoded protein: CASSLWDRGNQPQHF. The full variable domain, its missing parts supplied by reference TRBV28 and TRBJ1-5, is DVKVTQSSRYLVKRTGEKVFLECVQDMDHENMFWYRQDPGLGLRLIYFSYDVKMKEKGDIPEGYSVSREKKERFSLILESASTNQTSMYLCASSLWDRGNQPQHFGDGTRLSIL.

This clonotype was picked up a small number of times. The gene calls are TRBV5-8 and TRBJ1-5; the D is unclear. The V end was cut by 3 bases, the J end by 7 bases, with 14 bases between. This CDR3 comprises 14 residues. Germline assignment: CDR1 SGHTS and CDR2 YDEGEE. CDR3 in amino acids: CASSSRGGGQPQHF. The CDR3 DNA sequence: TGTGCCAGCAGCTCCCGAGGTGGAGGGCAGCCCCAGCATTTT.

This clonotype has just a few counts. This rearrangement joins TRBV4-1 to TRBJ1-1; a possible D gene is TRBD1 (6 bases). The CDR3 is made up of 19 amino acids. Germline loops: CDR1 MGHRA, CDR2 YSYEKL. Between the trimmed V and J ends, which lost 1 base and 0 bases, there was a span of 21 bases. The CDR3 DNA sequence: TGCGCCAGCAGCCAAGGTACCAGGTTTGAGGACAGAATGAACACTGAAGCTTTCTTT. Its translation: CASSQGTRFEDRMNTEAFF.

This chain links TRBV28 with TRBJ1-6, with 11 bases fitting TRBD1. The CDR3 contains 16 residues. The germline V gene has CDR1 MDHEN and CDR2 SYDVKM. Trimming removed 6 bases from V and 10 bases from J; junction bases left unmatched: 11. The CDR3 DNA is TGTGCCAGCAGGACACCGGGACAGGGGGTTGGATCACCCCTCCACTTT. Translating gives CASRTPGQGVGSPLHF.

This clonotype has a count of ten or more. This sequence joins TRBV5-5 and TRBJ2-5; D may correspond to TRBD1 or TRBD2 (5 bases each). This CDR3 is built from 12 residues. Looked up from germline, CDR1 is SGHKS and CDR2 is YYEKEE (reference sequence). Trimming cost V 3 bases and J 5 bases, with 8 bases left between them. The chain's CDR3 is CASSSWGETQYF. In DNA form, the CDR3 reads TGTGCCAGCAGCTCCTGGGGGGAGACCCAGTACTTC.

The chain links TRBV7-8 to TRBJ2-5; no firm D call. The V end was cut by 5 bases, the J end by 5 bases, with 12 bases between. Germline V gene sequence: CDR1 SGHVS, CDR2 FQNEAQ. The CDR3 spans 13 residues. The CDR3 spells CASSPEVFETQYF. The CDR3 DNA is TGTGCCAGCAGCCCCGAAGTTTTCGAGACCCAGTACTTC.

This chain links TRBV7-9 with TRBJ2-5; TRBD1 aligns across 8 bases. The V segment lost 7 bases and the J segment 5 bases; nucleotides outside the gene matches: 9. This CDR3 has 14 amino acids. Germline CDR1 SEHNR, CDR2 FQNEAQ (reference sequence). The CDR3 here is CASTLSGGHETQYF. In DNA, the CDR3 is TGTGCCAGCACCCTGTCAGGGGGCCATGAGACCCAGTACTTC. The full variable domain, its missing parts supplied by reference TRBV7-9 and TRBJ2-5, is DTGVSQNPRHKITKRGQNVTFRCDPISEHNRLYWYRQTLGQGPEFLTYFQNEAQLEKSRLLSDRFSAERPKGSFSTLEIQRTEQGDSAMYLCASTLSGGHETQYFGPGTRLLVL.

This clonotype was observed a few times. The chain employs TRBV10-3 and TRBJ2-5; 9 bases fit TRBD1. The V gene end was trimmed by 4 bases and the J gene end by 5 bases; junction bases not matched to a gene: 8. The CDR3 totals 15 residues. Germline assignment: CDR1 ENHRY and CDR2 SYGVKD. The CDR3 DNA follows: TGTGCCATCAGTGGAACAGGGGGCCCACACGAGACCCAGTACTTC. It encodes CAISGTGGPHETQYF.

The CDR3 spells CASSFMEGRETQYF. Here the CDR3 DNA reads TGTGCCAGCAGTTTTATGGAGGGTAGGGAGACCCAGTACTTC. The chain is built from TRBV12-3 or TRBV12-4 and TRBJ2-5; perhaps TRBD2 as D (6 bases). This CDR3 is built from 14 residues. The V gene lost 3 bases and the J gene lost 5 bases, with 13 bases spanning the gap.

The chain uses TRBV27 and TRBJ2-3; D uncertain. This CDR3 has 13 amino acids. CDR1 is MNHEY and CDR2 is SMNVEV in the germline V gene (reference sequence). The ends were cut back, 2 bases at V and 4 bases at J, with 7 bases in the middle. The CDR3 here is CASSLGSPDTQYF. CDR3 nucleotide sequence: TGTGCCAGCAGTTTAGGGTCGCCAGATACGCAGTATTTT.

In its sample, this clonotype was seen many times. V is TRBV20-1 and J is TRBJ1-1; D is possibly TRBD1 (5 bases). The germline V and J ends were trimmed by 1 base and 3 bases, with 12 bases remaining between them. This CDR3 region has 14 residues. CDR1 and CDR2 (germline): DFQATT, SNEGSKA (reference sequence). As DNA, the CDR3 is TGCAGTGCTAGAGTGGGGACTTGGGACACTGAAGCTTTCTTT. Translation: CSARVGTWDTEAFF.

The chain combines TRBV5-5 with TRBJ1-4, with 8 bases matching TRBD1. CDR1 is SGHKS, CDR2 YYEKEE, per germline (reference sequence). There are 15 residues in the CDR3. V was pared by 4 bases and J by 8 bases, with 10 bases of the junction left unmatched. The CDR3 sequence: CASSPQGAVGEKLFF. CDR3 DNA sequence: TGTGCCAGCAGCCCCCAGGGGGCAGTAGGAGAAAAACTGTTTTTT.

The genes are TRBV28 and TRBJ1-1, with D possibly being TRBD1 (5 bases). Germline V gene data show CDR1 as MDHEN and CDR2 as SYDVKM. This CDR3 is built from 16 residues. V dropped 3 bases and J dropped 4 bases, with 18 bases sitting between them. CDR3 coding DNA: TGTGCCAGCAGTTTTAGGCAGGGATCACCGATCACTGAAGCTTTCTTT. This gives the protein CASSFRQGSPITEAFF.

This clonotype was counted only a few times. V is TRBV4-3 and J is TRBJ1-2; D might be TRBD1 (5 bases). The CDR3 consists of 15 residues. The V gene's germline CDR1 is LGHNA and CDR2 YSLEER. Between the trimmed V and J ends, which lost 4 bases and 4 bases, there was a span of 16 bases. CDR3 DNA: TGCGCCAGCAGCCGCACCAGGGACGCCGGCTATGGCTACACCTTC. Translation gives CASSRTRDAGYGYTF.

Only a few counts were recorded for this clonotype. The rearrangement uses TRBV27 and TRBJ2-1, with 14 bases fitting TRBD2. V trimming: 5 bases; J trimming: 5 bases; junction bases outside the gene matches: 17. Germline values: CDR1 MNHEY, CDR2 SMNVEV (reference sequence). The CDR3 runs 20 residues. CDR3 sequence: CASSIRLAGGFRESNNEQFF. CDR3 nucleotides: TGTGCCAGCAGTATACGACTAGCGGGGGGGTTTCGGGAAAGTAACAATGAGCAGTTCTTC.

This clonotype was seen a few times. The DNA for the CDR3 is TGTGCCAGCAGCCAAGCTGGGTGGGGCAATCAGCCCCAGCATTTT. Translation: CASSQAGWGNQPQHF. The J gene is TRBJ1-5, the V gene TRBV3-1; no definite D call. The length of the CDR3 is 15 residues. V lost 1 base and J lost 2, with 9 bases in between. The V gene's germline CDR1 is LGHDT and CDR2 YNNKEL (reference sequence).

V usage is TRBV29-1 and J usage is TRBJ2-5; the D is unclear. Trimming left V 3 bases short and J 3 bases short, with 14 bases between. The CDR3 runs to 14 residues. CDR1 and CDR2 from the germline V gene are SQVTM and ANQGSEA. CDR3 sequence (DNA): TGCAGCGTTGAGGTGGCATTTAGGGAAGAGACCCAGTACTTC. Its translation: CSVEVAFREETQYF.

In this sample, this clonotype turned up a few times. The J gene is TRBJ2-1, the V gene TRBV29-1; 10 bases map to TRBD2. The CDR3 extends over 18 amino acids. Germline values: CDR1 SQVTM, CDR2 ANQGSEA. V shed 0 bases and J 5 bases; nucleotides not matched to a gene: 13. Here the CDR3 DNA reads TGCAGCGTTGAAGATCTGCTCCTAGCGGGAGAGGTCGACAATGAGCAGTTCTTC. It translates to CSVEDLLLAGEVDNEQFF.

The chain couples TRBV7-8 to TRBJ2-7; 10 nucleotides line up with TRBD2. The length of the CDR3 is 17 residues. Germline V CDR1 and CDR2: SGHVS, FQNEAQ. Trimming cost V 5 bases and J 4 bases; bases outside gene matches: 14. The CDR3 reads CASSPHRGSGGIYEQYF. The CDR3 DNA reads TGTGCCAGCAGCCCCCACCGGGGTAGCGGGGGGATTTACGAGCAGTACTTC.

The chain combines TRBV28 with TRBJ1-2, with 11 bases lining up with TRBD1. With 6 bases clipped from V and 4 bases from J, the junction kept 7 bases outside the gene matches. Germline V gene data show CDR1 as MDHEN and CDR2 as SYDVKM. The length of the CDR3 is 15 residues. The CDR3: CASRRTGGVGYGYTF. The CDR3 DNA sequence: TGTGCCAGCAGAAGGACAGGGGGCGTTGGCTATGGCTACACCTTC.

The rearrangement links TRBV5-6 to TRBJ1-4; 7 positions agree with TRBD1. This CDR3 contains 14 residues. Germline CDR1 is SGHDT and CDR2 is YYEEEE. J lost 6 bases, V lost 4 bases, and 6 bases had no gene match. DNA of the CDR3: TGTGCCAGCAGCAGCGACAGGGCGGATGAAAAACTGTTTTTT. Translation gives CASSSDRADEKLFF.

This clonotype has more than one count but fewer than ten. V and J are TRBV29-1 and TRBJ2-3; tentatively, D is TRBD2 (5 bases). V was pared by 4 bases and J by 1 base, with 15 bases between. Germline CDR1 reads SQVTM; CDR2 reads ANQGSEA. The CDR3 covers 15 residues. In DNA form, the CDR3 reads TGCAGCGTTGGCGGACGGCCGGAGGGCACAGATACGCAGTATTTT. Translated, it gives CSVGGRPEGTDTQYF.

In DNA form, the CDR3 reads TGTGCCAGCAGCTCGTCCCTTATCACAGATACGCAGTATTTT. It translates to CASSSSLITDTQYF. The chain combines TRBV7-9 with TRBJ2-3; D not certain. V was pared by 4 bases and J by 2 bases, with 10 bases between. The CDR3 is made up of 14 amino acids. CDR1 is SEHNR, CDR2 FQNEAQ, per germline (reference sequence).

This clonotype was counted between two and nine times. This rearrangement joins TRBV28 to TRBJ2-5, with TRBD1 as a possible D gene (5 bases). This CDR3 spans 15 amino acids. Trimming took off 0 bases at V and 5 bases at J, with 13 bases between the two ends. The germline V gene has CDR1 MDHEN and CDR2 SYDVKM. CDR3 sequence: CASSLWAGFPETQYF. The CDR3 nucleotides read TGTGCCAGCAGTTTATGGGCAGGGTTCCCGGAGACCCAGTACTTC.

This clonotype was detected a few times. The rearrangement links TRBV20-1 to TRBJ1-5; D is unclear. CDR3 length: 13 amino acids. Trimming removed 2 bases from V and 2 bases from J, with 7 bases in between. The germline V gene has CDR1 DFQATT and CDR2 SNEGSKA (reference sequence). This CDR3 reads CSARFGGNQPQHF. CDR3 in DNA: TGCAGTGCTAGATTCGGGGGCAATCAGCCCCAGCATTTT.